The T cell receptor (beta chain) described here comes from a study of OX40 agonist ivuxolimab in advanced cancers. Study-wide results and caveats: The CD4+ and CD8+ T cells in the blood had expanded clonally by week 6 at 0.1 to 3.0 mg/kg. Relative to CD4+ cells, CD8+ T cells on average had more expanded clones.

The length of the CDR3 is 11 residues. V was trimmed by 6 bases and J by 4 bases, leaving 7 bases between them. CDR1 DFQATT and CDR2 SNEGSKA come from the germline V gene (reference sequence). Blood sampling took place at baseline, cycle 4 day 1, and cycle 7 day 1. Points on this clone: Its antigen is unidentified.

Assay: immunoSEQ multiplex PCR; the TCRdb copy retains only in-frame clones and omits some. The data show roughly 75,000 clones, roughly 90% seen once. The V call is TRBV20-1, the J call TRBJ2-1; D unresolved. This sequence originates from an adult with an advanced solid tumor such as melanoma, head and neck, liver or kidney cancer. Sequenced here: CD4+ or CD8+ T cells sorted from blood, sampled in a trial of the OX40 agonist ivuxolimab. The CDR3 here is CSALVYNEQFF. CDR3 in DNA: TGCAGTGCCCTTGTTTACAATGAGCAGTTCTTC.